This is a list of T cell receptor beta chains from one sample in a study of shared clonotypes between healthy human individuals. Measured with immunoSEQ multiplex PCR; TCRdb has only the in-frame clones, and not every one. Of about 1.1 million clones listed, approximately 78% are singletons. What was sequenced was memory CD4+ T cells from PBMCs. All receptors come from a man aged 18 to 29 in good health. Some clones in this sample may be carry-over from other donors' samples. Each CDR3 is given with its conserved first and last residue. The D gene is left open where the match is weak. Rows may omit the clone size; those that give it use once, few, many or a size class.

J,size,D,V,DNA,CDR3
TRBJ1-4,.,TRBD1,TRBV7-6,TGTGCCAGCAGTACCGGGACAGGGGATGAAAAACTGTTTTTT,CASSTGTGDEKLFF
TRBJ1-1,.,.,TRBV27,TGTGCCAGCAGTTCTCGGTACGCTGAAGCTTTCTTT,CASSSRYAEAFF
TRBJ2-1,.,.,TRBV7-3,TGTGCCAGCAGCCTGCTGGGGGGTGAGCAGTTCTTC,CASSLLGGEQFF
TRBJ2-5,once,.,TRBV6-1,TGTGCCAGCAGTGCCCAGAGGGTGGAGACCCAGTACTTC,CASSAQRVETQYF
TRBJ2-2,.,.,TRBV12-2,TGTGCAAGCTCTCTAGTCGGCACGGACACCGGGGAGCTGTTTTTT,CASSLVGTDTGELFF
TRBJ1-5,once,TRBD1,TRBV10-2,TGCGCCAGCAGTGAGAGGGTCGGACAGGGTTCTGGGCAGCCCCAGCATTTT,CASSERVGQGSGQPQHF
TRBJ1-1,.,.,TRBV27,TGTGCCAGCAGTTTAGGGTGGGTTGGTGGGTCTGAAGCTTTCTTT,CASSLGWVGGSEAFF
TRBJ2-7,.,TRBD2,TRBV7-9,TGTGCCAGCAGCTTAACCGGGACTAGCTTCTACGAGCAGTACTTC,CASSLTGTSFYEQYF
TRBJ2-2,.,TRBD2,TRBV4-3,TGCGCCAGCAGCCAAAAAACTAGCGGGAGTGGCGACGGGGAGCTGTTTTTT,CASSQKTSGSGDGELFF
TRBJ2-7,.,.,TRBV30,TGTGCCTGGAGTGGATCCTGGGGGAGTCAAAACTACGAGCAGTACTTC,CAWSGSWGSQNYEQYF
TRBJ2-1,.,TRBD2,TRBV29-1,TGCAGCGTCAACAGACCGGGACTAGCGCAGAACAATGAGCAGTTCTTC,CSVNRPGLAQNNEQFF
TRBJ2-3,.,.,TRBV11-3,TGTGCCAGCAGCTTAGGACCCGGGGCAGATACGCAGTATTTT,CASSLGPGADTQYF
TRBJ1-5,.,.,TRBV5-1,TGCGCCAGCAGCTTGCTAGGCAATCAGCCCCAGCATTTT,CASSLLGNQPQHF
TRBJ2-1,few,TRBD2,TRBV9,TGTGCCAGCAGCACAACTAGCGGGAGGGCCTCGTACAATGAGCAGTTCTTC,CASSTTSGRASYNEQFF
TRBJ1-5,few,.,TRBV27,TGTGCCAGCAGTTTATTTGGTCAGCCCCAGCATTTT,CASSLFGQPQHF
TRBJ1-6,.,.,TRBV7-9,TGTGCCAGCAGCCCGTCCGGCGGGCCCAATTCACCCCTCCACTTT,CASSPSGGPNSPLHF
TRBJ2-1,.,TRBD2,TRBV14,TGTGCCAGCAGCCAGGGACTAGCGGGGGGAGTCAATGAGCAGTTCTTC,CASSQGLAGGVNEQFF
TRBJ2-7,.,.,TRBV10-3,TGTGCCATCGGAGGGGCTAAGGACGAGCAGTACTTC,CAIGGAKDEQYF
TRBJ1-2,.,.,TRBV6-1,TGTGCCAGCAGCCTTCGGGGGGTTGGCTACACCTTC,CASSLRGVGYTF
TRBJ2-3,once,TRBD1,TRBV28,TGTGCCAGCAGTGGACAGGGGGCGGCCCCAGATACGCAGTATTTT,CASSGQGAAPDTQYF
TRBJ2-3,.,TRBD2,TRBV5-1,TGCGCCAGCAGCTTGGGGCTAGCGGGAGTAGATACGCAGTATTTT,CASSLGLAGVDTQYF
TRBJ2-3,.,.,TRBV5-1,TGCGCCAGCAGCATGGATTCGGGGGCAGATACGCAGTATTTT,CASSMDSGADTQYF
TRBJ1-1,once,.,TRBV4-1,TGCGCCAGCAGCCAAGCCATGACAGCACCTTTGAACACTGAAGCTTTCTTT,CASSQAMTAPLNTEAFF
TRBJ2-2,once,.,TRBV5-1,TGCGCCAGCAGCTTGGGGACAACAACGAACACCGGGGAGCTGTTTTTT,CASSLGTTTNTGELFF
TRBJ1-5,many,.,TRBV28,TGTGCCAGCAGTTCATCCCTCGTCGAGGGCCTTGGGCATTTT,CASSSSLVEGLGHF
TRBJ2-4,.,.,TRBV9,TGTGCCAGCAGCGTAGGGGCAGGGGCCAAAAACATTCAGTACTTC,CASSVGAGAKNIQYF
TRBJ1-2,.,TRBD1,TRBV19,TGTGCCAGTAGGGGGACAGCCTACACCTTC,CASRGTAYTF
TRBJ2-3,few,.,TRBV5-4,TGTGCCAGCAGCCCGAGGAGCCCGGGTAACACAGATACGCAGTATTTT,CASSPRSPGNTDTQYF
TRBJ2-2,.,TRBD2,TRBV6-5,TGTGCCAGCAGTTACACTAGCGGGATACCCGGGGAGCTGTTTTTT,CASSYTSGIPGELFF
TRBJ1-1,.,.,TRBV7-3,TGTGCCAGCAGCTTAACGGGAGGGGACACTGAAGCTTTCTTT,CASSLTGGDTEAFF
TRBJ2-5,.,.,TRBV28,TGTGCCAGCAGGGAGACCTCAGGGTATCGGGTTAGGGAGACCCAGTACTTC,CASRETSGYRVRETQYF
TRBJ2-7,few,.,TRBV5-1,TGCGCCAGCAGGGAATATGACTGGGCCTACGAGCAGTACTTC,CASREYDWAYEQYF
TRBJ2-2,.,.,TRBV15,TGTGCCGCCCGTAGCGGAGTAGGTACCGGGGAGCTGTTTTTT,CAARSGVGTGELFF
TRBJ1-1,.,.,TRBV5-1,TGCGCCAGCAGCTTGGCCAGGGGCCCTTTGAACACTGAAGCTTTCTTT,CASSLARGPLNTEAFF
TRBJ2-5,.,.,TRBV29-1,TGCAGCGTATTGGGCCAAGAGACTCAGTACTTC,CSVLGQETQYF
TRBJ2-5,.,.,TRBV27,TGTGCCAGTTCGACGGGACTCCAAGAGACCCAGTACTTC,CASSTGLQETQYF
TRBJ1-5,.,.,TRBV6-6,TGTGCCAGCAGTTACTGGGACACTCCTGATCAGCCCCAGCATTTT,CASSYWDTPDQPQHF
TRBJ2-2,.,.,TRBV7-6,TGTGCCAGCAGCGCTAGGGGGACCGGGGAGCTGTTTTTT,CASSARGTGELFF
TRBJ1-4,once,TRBD1,TRBV28,TGTGCCAGCAGTCCCGGGACAGGGGATGTGAAACTGTTTTTT,CASSPGTGDVKLFF
TRBJ2-7,.,TRBD2,TRBV4-1,TGCGCCAGCAGCCAAGGCAGGGCTAGCGGCTCCTACGAGCAGTACTTC,CASSQGRASGSYEQYF
TRBJ2-3,.,.,TRBV9,TGTGCCAGCAGCGTGGCCTCAAGCACAGATACGCAGTATTTT,CASSVASSTDTQYF
TRBJ2-1,.,TRBD1,TRBV5-1,TGCGCCAGCAGCTTGGATCCAGGGGGCAATGAGCAGTTCTTC,CASSLDPGGNEQFF
TRBJ2-1,.,.,TRBV6-6,TGTGCCAGCAGTCGACAGGCCTGGCGGTACAATGAGCAGTTCTTC,CASSRQAWRYNEQFF
TRBJ1-4,.,.,TRBV7-9,TGTGCCAGCAGCTTAGAGACAACCGGGCGTGCGGGGGAAAAACTGTTTTTT,CASSLETTGRAGEKLFF
TRBJ2-1,.,TRBD2,TRBV30,TGTGCCTGTGCTATGACTAGCGTTTCCTACAATGAGCAGTTCTTC,CACAMTSVSYNEQFF
TRBJ2-7,.,TRBD1,TRBV6-1,TGTGCCAGCAGTAAACAGGGGATGGGGTACGAGCAGTACTTC,CASSKQGMGYEQYF
TRBJ2-1,.,.,TRBV7-3,TGTGCCAGCAGCTTGGGGGGACAGACATACAATGAGCAGTTCTTC,CASSLGGQTYNEQFF
TRBJ2-1,once,TRBD2,TRBV27,TGTGCCAGCAGTCCGATGACTAGCGGGAGACGCAATGAGCAGTTCTTC,CASSPMTSGRRNEQFF
TRBJ2-1,.,.,TRBV5-4,TGTGCCAGCAGCCCGGAGCCAGCGACTATCTCCTACAATGAGCAGTTCTTC,CASSPEPATISYNEQFF
TRBJ2-2,.,.,TRBV27,TGTGCCAGCAGGCAGGGTAGGAACACCGGGGAGCTGTTTTTT,CASRQGRNTGELFF
TRBJ2-7,.,.,TRBV2,TGTGCCAGCAGTCTAGGCTCCTACGAGCAGTACTTC,CASSLGSYEQYF